This note documents a single T cell receptor (beta chain) sequence. Its antigen remains undetermined. Base-call qualities are not available, and no considerably larger clone is one nucleotide away. The cohort comprised several hundred healthy bone marrow donors. At the time of sampling, every cohort member was nominally healthy, though immune exposures that went unrecorded were likely present. The donor tested CMV seropositive, placing the donor among the roughly 300 seropositive members of the cohort. Every donor gave a peripheral blood sample, and the peripheral blood mononuclear cells from that sample were used for TCR beta sequencing. Genomic DNA was extracted from the blood cell samples with the Qiagen DNeasy Blood Extraction Kit. The sample is drawn from a study of cytomegalovirus exposure and HLA in healthy donors (TCRdb year 2017). Some background on the complete study: In an earlier analysis of 587 of the donors, approximately 300 Gb of sequence data and 117 million unique TCR beta sequences from about 190 million T cells were reported. The study was designed to test whether signatures of past pathogen exposure could be identified by cataloging public T cell receptors. An earlier analysis of 587 of the donors used high-throughput TCR beta sequencing to judge whether each TCR beta V gene segment behaved as functional or pseudogenic. HLA typing covered class I and class II loci at four-digit resolution. Donor age, sex, ethnicity and CMV serostatus were compiled together with the repertoire data. In a later genetic analysis, genome-wide SNP genotypes for about three fifths of the 666 donors were used, and that subset was treated as a discovery cohort. In a later analysis, previously published TCR beta repertoires from 600 to 850 donors were re-analyzed and high-resolution HLA genotyping was added so that TCR occurrence patterns could be studied. Using immunosequencing, the study profiled T cell repertoires from around 680 subjects and related those repertoires to cytomegalovirus serostatus. Among around 400 genotyped donors of the cohort, an average of approximately 220,000 unique TCR beta nucleotide sequences was sequenced per donor, of which roughly 18% were non-productive. Because of strong linkage in the cohort, five DR-DQ haplotypes were treated as single units for association and clustering. The number of donors typed differed by locus, with about 629-630 for A, B, C, DRB1 and DQB1, roughly 520 for DQA1, approximately 570 for DPA1, and some 470 for DPB1. The study combined high-throughput TCR immunosequencing, statistical association of individual TCRs with disease status, and machine learning to predict cytomegalovirus infection status. Among the roughly 390 genotyped donors, about 83% belonged to the genetic ancestry cluster associated with self-reported Caucasian donors. All discovery cohort repertoires had been generated on a single sequencing platform. Rather than drawing on any new phenotypic data, the later analysis identified candidate immune exposures from TCR beta sequences and the way those sequences occurred across donors. Roughly 300 gigabases of sequencing data and about 92 million unique TCR sequences made up an early release that covered some 640 HLA-typed donors. Besides the first cohort of about 730 subjects, a separate validation cohort made up of around 120 different subjects was used. Summary of the overall study and its limitations: A further reported finding was that TCR beta sequences accurately predicted the HLA-A and HLA-B alleles for most subjects in the first cohort. A few of the identified cytomegalovirus-associated TCR beta chains were confirmed in vitro to be specific for cytomegalovirus antigens. A later analysis found that most CMV-associated TCR beta chains appeared HLA-restricted, with HLA associations seemingly driven largely by CMV exposure. In the study, some 160 TCR beta chains were listed as associated with cytomegalovirus. In a later analysis, some 18,000 TCR beta sequences were associated with specific HLA alleles at a false discovery rate of 0.05. The earlier analysis of approximately 540 of the donors excluded over 15 rarely observed V segments, including chromosome 9 orphons, because counts were too low. An association between a missense DCLRE1C variant and V-gene and J-gene trimming of TCR beta chains was found in a later genetic analysis and replicated in an independent cohort. When HLA alleles, especially DR and DQ, strongly co-occurred, TCR associations were difficult to assign to individual alleles. The authors suggested that the approach could potentially be extended to other disease states and immunological phenotypes. In an earlier analysis of roughly 560 of the donors, most TCR beta V segments were observed in productive rearrangements about 87% or about 30% of the time, broadly matching IMGT annotations. In a later analysis, several top co-occurrence clusters were reported to appear linked to parvovirus B19, influenza, CMV and Epstein-Barr virus. Sequencing depth was assumed to be roughly uniform across donors in the presence/absence analyses, though that assumption may not hold. Because HLA typing was missing for some donors at each locus, association tests included only the typed subset. Across donors, most TCR sequences were observed very rarely, whereas some public TCRs were present in many individuals. A cluster of highly shared sequence variants was judged likely to represent a technical artifact of the sequencing pipeline. Because the 87-base-pair reads could not distinguish some IMGT-functional V segments, including TRBV6-2 and TRBV6-3, those segments were excluded. The cohort was sequenced for TCR beta chains only, and without alpha or paired-chain data the features that could be detected were limited. Immune exposure information for the cohort was limited to CMV serostatus. Correlated functional status among segregating V segments might be attributable to linkage disequilibrium, but an unknown experimental factor could not be ruled out. In a later analysis, HLA-associated TCR beta chains showed more clonal expansion and lower generation probabilities than non-associated chains that were equally common. The classifier was reported to diagnose cytomegalovirus status with high specificity and sensitivity in both the original and validation cohorts. According to a later analysis, TCR association rates differed among HLA loci, with DRB1 alleles showing the most associated TCRs and HLA-C alleles showing the fewest. In a later genetic analysis, fewer N-insertions in productive TCRs were reported among donors in an Asian-associated ancestry cluster than the roughly 640-donor mean.

For CDR1 and CDR2, the germline V gene (reference sequence) lists SEHNR and FQNEAQ. The CDR3 contains 14 residues, cysteine and phenylalanine counted. Only CDR3 DNA remains: 42 bases, in frame from the first base. Trimming takes 5 bases from V and 3 bases from J, and the germline ends sit 13 bases apart. Receptor libraries were prepared by the immunoSEQ multiplex PCR assay. For the multiplex PCR, a mixture combining 60 forward primers for TCR Vbeta segments and 13 reverse primers for TCR Jbeta segments was used. The CDR3 region of rearranged TCR beta genes was amplified from genomic DNA with a multiplex PCR assay. The amplified TCR beta libraries were sequenced on the Illumina HiSeq System as 87-base-pair reads. The authors' pipeline ran thus. Across the roughly 640 repertoires, a later analysis counted some 81 million unique TCR beta chains, 9 million to 14 million of which were shared by at least two donors. Raw reads were error-corrected and collapsed into unique sequences by a nearest-neighbor algorithm in which closely related sequences were merged to remove PCR and sequencing errors. Alignment of CDR3 sequences to IMGT reference sequences was used to assign V, D and J gene segments. Each retained sequence needed at least a six-nucleotide match to both a V gene segment and a J gene segment. A rearrangement counted as productive if the CDR3 had no stop codons and remained in frame with V and J, and every other rearrangement counted as non-productive. CDR3 was defined according to IMGT convention as the region running from the second conserved V-encoded cysteine to the conserved J-encoded phenylalanine. The earlier analysis of around 640 of the donors excluded sequences that lacked an unambiguous match to a single V gene segment. An earlier analysis of about 600 of the donors called V segments functional above 56.7% productive rearrangements and segregating when the between-donor standard deviation exceeded 5%. A statistical classification framework was built to diagnose cytomegalovirus status from the catalog of TCR beta chain sequences. In a later analysis, TCR nucleotide sequences were compared against IMGT/GENE-DB human TR gene sequences so that V and J genes could be assigned. A later analysis assigned CDR3 sequences and most-parsimonious VDJ recombination scenarios with the TCRdist pipeline. In a later analysis, every TCR beta chain was defined by the combination of its CDR3 amino acid sequence and its V-gene family, and reads without a unique V-gene family were dropped. A later analysis removed 600 or so highly shared, low-generation-probability nucleotide sequences to deal with suspected cross-contamination and a sequencing artifact. In a later analysis, a clonal expansion index was calculated for each public chain from normalized within-repertoire ranks of inferred template counts. In a later analysis, generation probabilities were computed with a VDJ recombination model fitted to out-of-frame rearrangements, and the resulting probabilities were checked against IGoR. Hypergeometric tests were used in a later analysis to score TCR-TCR, TCR-HLA and TCR-CMV co-occurrence, with a repertoire-size bias correction applied to the TCR pairs. In a later analysis, false discovery rates were estimated by permuting HLA or CMV assignments 20 times. A later analysis grouped co-occurring TCRs with DBSCAN, adding TCRdist sequence similarity when clustering within HLA-allele-positive subsets. Repertoires with fewer than 30,000 or more than 120,000 public chains were left out of co-occurrence clustering, as were a handful of repertoires with anomalous nucleotide sharing. Entries here come from immuneACCESS through TCRdb and include only in-frame sequences with V and J called. Some clones fail to appear in such tables; in the studies checked, an unresolved V gene covers under half of the shortfall, and the cause of the remainder is unknown. The V and J calls and the clone size are those of that table, but D and trimming were determined from the DNA. This sample holds around 120,000 clones; 79% were observed only once. The ten largest clones represent approximately 4.3% of the sample.

The rearrangement joined TRBV7-9 to TRBJ1-2; the D gene is possibly TRBD1, with 6 bases matching. The receptor comes from a man between 25 and 39 years old in good health and CMV-seropositive. The sequenced sample consisted of PBMCs. The CDR3 region reads CASSPRQADYGYTF. The sequenced DNA: TGTGCCAGCAGCCCTAGACAGGCTGACTATGGCTACACCTTC.